This T cell receptor (beta chain) appears in the sequencing data of a study of T cell responses to AZD1222 COVID-19 vaccine. Study-wide results and caveats: Spike-specific TCR breadth and depth both grew after two AZD1222 doses. Baseline testing showed seropositivity in only 6 or 7 AZD1222 recipients. Most donors were white British and more were female, and clonal diversity was possibly underestimated.

The V gene lost 3 bases and the J gene lost 4 bases, with 3 bases spanning the gap. The CDR3 loop spans 12 amino acids. Germline values: CDR1 KGHDR, CDR2 SFDVKD. The method was immunoSEQ multiplex PCR; TCRdb's version includes in-frame clones alone and lacks a portion of them. Here the sample spans around 150,000 clones, 85% to 95% being singletons. Comment on this clone: Its specificity is not known.

The gene calls are TRBV24-1 and TRBJ1-5; no reliable D call. The source material was peripheral blood, sampled 28 days after the second AZD1222 dose. The sequence derives from an adult who received the AZD1222 COVID-19 vaccine. CDR3 bases: TGTGCCACCAGTGATCCGAATCAGCCCCAGCATTTT. Residues: CATSDPNQPQHF.